This passage covers 28 T cell receptor beta chains from one sample sequenced in a study of OX40 agonist ivuxolimab in advanced cancers. Produced via immunoSEQ multiplex PCR; TCRdb's table is partial and in-frame only. The sample includes around 63,000 clones, nearly 90% of them seen just once. The sequenced sample was CD4+ or CD8+ T cells sorted from blood, obtained in a trial of the OX40 agonist ivuxolimab. The receptors shown here come from an adult with an advanced solid tumor such as melanoma, head and neck, liver or kidney cancer.

The chain uses TRBV19 and TRBJ1-1; TRBD1 aligns across 8 bases. J lost 1 base, V lost 4 bases, and 2 bases had no gene match. Per the germline V gene, CDR1 is LNHDA and CDR2 is SQIVND (reference sequence). CDR3 length: 14 amino acids. CDR3 sequence: CASSNQGANTEAFF. The CDR3 DNA sequence: TGTGCCAGTAGTAACCAGGGGGCGAACACTGAAGCTTTCTTT.

CDR3 in amino acids: CASSPGQGSGYTF. DNA of the CDR3: TGTGCCAGCTCACCGGGACAGGGTAGTGGCTACACCTTC. V is TRBV18 and J is TRBJ1-2; 9 nucleotides line up with TRBD1. There are 13 residues in the CDR3. J lost 7 bases, V lost 3 bases, and 3 bases had no gene match. Germline CDR1 and CDR2: KGHSH and LQKENI.

The V call is TRBV28, the J call TRBJ2-5, with D tentatively TRBD2 (5 bases). From germline, CDR1 is MDHEN and CDR2 SYDVKM. This CDR3 region has 14 residues. The germline V and J ends were trimmed by 7 bases and 4 bases, with 16 bases remaining between them. The CDR3 DNA reads TGTGCCAGCACTAGCTCGGGCTTGGGAGAGACCCAGTACTTC. It codes for CASTSSGLGETQYF.

The rearrangement uses TRBV7-9 and TRBJ1-3; 7 bases match TRBD1. Germline V gene lookup returns CDR1 SEHNR and CDR2 FQNEAQ (reference sequence). J was trimmed by 2 bases and V by 3 bases; bases with no gene match: 1. This CDR3 spans 14 amino acids. CDR3 sequence reads: CASSLGQPGNTIYF. The CDR3 DNA is TGTGCCAGCAGCTTGGGACAGCCTGGAAACACCATATATTTT.

The rearrangement uses TRBV6-5 and TRBJ2-7; D is unclear. V lost 5 bases, J lost 4 bases, and 6 bases lay in between. This CDR3 region has 11 residues. Germline V gene data show CDR1 as MNHEY and CDR2 as SVGAGI. The CDR3 DNA is TGTGCCAGCAGTGAATTATACGAGCAGTACTTC. Its protein product is CASSELYEQYF.

The chain carries TRBV19 and TRBJ1-2; D is ambiguous. Germline CDR1 and CDR2: LNHDA and SQIVND (reference sequence). V was shortened by 3 bases and J by 4 bases, with 9 bases between the two germline ends. The CDR3 is 13 amino acids. This CDR3 is CASSMGKIYGYTF. In DNA form, the CDR3 reads TGTGCCAGTAGTATGGGAAAAATCTATGGCTACACCTTC.

This clone was counted a single time. The chain combines TRBV5-1 with TRBJ2-7; D is perhaps TRBD2 (5 bases). The length of the CDR3 is 16 residues. Trimming took 0 bases from V and 4 from J, leaving 17 bases between them. The germline CDR1 and CDR2 sequences are SGHRS and YFSETQ. CDR3 sequence: CASSLGSSRAMYEQYF. The CDR3 DNA reads as TGCGCCAGCAGCTTGGGTTCGTCGAGGGCTATGTACGAGCAGTACTTC.

This chain links TRBV28 with TRBJ2-1, with TRBD2 identical over 11 bases. The germline V gene has CDR1 MDHEN and CDR2 SYDVKM. V gave up 3 bases and J gave up 7 bases; unmatched junction bases: 8. The CDR3 spans 16 residues. This CDR3 reads CASSFLLAGGWNEQFF. The CDR3 DNA follows: TGTGCCAGCAGTTTTCTGCTAGCGGGAGGATGGAATGAGCAGTTCTTC. Full variable domain (missing parts from reference TRBV28 and TRBJ2-1): DVKVTQSSRYLVKRTGEKVFLECVQDMDHENMFWYRQDPGLGLRLIYFSYDVKMKEKGDIPEGYSVSREKKERFSLILESASTNQTSMYLCASSFLLAGGWNEQFFGPGTRLTVL.

The chain combines TRBV21-1 with TRBJ2-5; the table gives TRBD1 as D, unverified against the DNA. TRBV21-1 is a known pseudogene. There are 13 residues in the CDR3. The CDR3 DNA reads as TGTGCCAGCAGCAAAAGGGGAAGGGAGACCCAGTACTTC. The encoded protein is CASSKRGRETQYF.

V gene TRBV18 combines with J gene TRBJ1-4; a weak D match, TRBD1 (6 bases). Trimming took off 6 bases at V and 3 bases at J, with 17 bases between the two ends. The CDR3 totals 16 residues. Germline V gene data show CDR1 as KGHSH and CDR2 as LQKENI. The CDR3 reads CASSVGGGLSNEKLFF. CDR3 nucleotide sequence: TGTGCCAGCTCGGTCGGAGGGGGATTATCTAATGAAAAACTGTTTTTT.

The genes are TRBV7-9 and TRBJ2-5, with a possible D match to TRBD1 (6 bases). The CDR3 runs to 14 residues. CDR1 and CDR2 from the germline V gene are SEHNR and FQNEAQ (reference sequence). V lost 5 bases to trimming and J lost 5 bases, with 15 bases between them. The CDR3 nucleotides read TGTGCCAGCAGCGTACTACAGGGTCTTGAGACCCAGTACTTC. This gives the protein CASSVLQGLETQYF.

This chain connects TRBV19 to TRBJ2-2; TRBD1 agrees at 9 bases. V lost 5 bases, J lost 1 base, and 8 bases stayed unmatched. The length of the CDR3 is 17 residues. Germline V gene sequence: CDR1 LNHDA, CDR2 SQIVND (reference sequence). The CDR3 spells CASSAQPGQGNTGELFF. In nucleotides, the CDR3 is TGTGCCAGTAGTGCTCAGCCGGGACAGGGGAACACCGGGGAGCTGTTTTTT. The full variable domain, with the rest looked up from reference TRBV19 and TRBJ2-2, is DGGITQSPKYLFRKEGQNVTLSCEQNLNHDAMYWYRQDPGQGLRLIYYSQIVNDFQKGDIAEGYSVSREKKESFPLTVTSAQKNPTAFYLCASSAQPGQGNTGELFFGEGSRLTVL.

This clone was observed once. The V gene is TRBV29-1, the J gene TRBJ2-3; unclear D gene. The CDR3 totals 13 residues. Germline V CDR1 and CDR2: SQVTM, ANQGSEA. V was trimmed by 1 base and J by 5 bases, leaving 10 bases between them. The CDR3 DNA reads as TGCAGCGTTGAAGGTCTCGGTAGAGATACGCAGTATTTT. This translates into CSVEGLGRDTQYF.

This rearrangement joins TRBV6-5 to TRBJ1-1; tentative D call: TRBD1 (6 bases). Germline lookup yields CDR1 MNHEY and CDR2 SVGAGI. V was pared by 5 bases and J by 7 bases, with 20 bases between. This CDR3 contains 15 residues. CDR3 DNA sequence: TGTGCCAGCAGTAAGGGGGGGCCGATCTCTGGTGAAGCTTTCTTT. It is translated as CASSKGGPISGEAFF.

The V call is TRBV5-4, the J call TRBJ2-5; D call uncertain. Judging by the DNA end, TRBJ2-7 fits better; the J call may be wrong. The CDR3 is 14 amino acids. Germline CDR1 SGHNT, CDR2 YYREEE (reference sequence). Written as DNA, the CDR3 is TGTGCCAGCTCCGTCACCCCGGATCCGTACGAGCAGTACTTC. Translated: CASSVTPDPYEQYF.

The rearrangement joins TRBV4-1 to TRBJ2-1, with D uncertain. This CDR3 has 16 amino acids. V lost 4 bases, J lost 5 bases, and 18 bases lay in between. Germline lookup yields CDR1 MGHRA and CDR2 YSYEKL. CDR3 sequence: CASSPGLFLANNEQFF. For the CDR3, the DNA is TGCGCCAGCAGCCCAGGTCTTTTTTTAGCAAACAATGAGCAGTTCTTC.

The chain carries TRBV28 and TRBJ2-3, with D unclear. The germline CDR1 and CDR2 sequences are MDHEN and SYDVKM. Deletions cut 2 bases from V and 2 bases from J, with 8 bases between. CDR3 length: 14 amino acids. This CDR3 reads CASSLPSVTDTQYF. CDR3 DNA: TGTGCCAGCAGTTTACCCTCCGTCACAGATACGCAGTATTTT. The whole variable domain, filled in from reference TRBV28 and TRBJ2-3, reads DVKVTQSSRYLVKRTGEKVFLECVQDMDHENMFWYRQDPGLGLRLIYFSYDVKMKEKGDIPEGYSVSREKKERFSLILESASTNQTSMYLCASSLPSVTDTQYFGPGTRLTVL.

The chain is built from TRBV11-3 and TRBJ2-3; 15 bases match TRBD2. Germline values: CDR1 SGHNT, CDR2 YENEEA. V shed 4 bases and J 3 bases; nucleotides not matched to a gene: 8. The CDR3 totals 18 residues. CDR3 in amino acids: CASSSGLAGGASTDTQYF. The CDR3 nucleotides are TGTGCCAGCAGCTCGGGACTAGCGGGAGGAGCTTCGACAGATACGCAGTATTTT.

CDR3 amino acids: CASSSPGLAGEVQYF. CDR3 in DNA: TGTGCCAGCAGTTCTCCGGGACTAGCGGGAGAGGTGCAGTACTTC. This chain connects TRBV6-5 to TRBJ2-7; 14 bases fit TRBD2. The CDR3 sequence is 15 residues long. The germline CDR1 and CDR2 sequences are MNHEY and SVGAGI. J gave up 9 bases and V 4 bases, and 8 bases lay outside the gene matches.

The chain recombines TRBV6-6 with TRBJ1-2; no clear D. The CDR3 has 11 residues. CDR1 and CDR2 from the germline V gene are MNHNY and SVGAGI (reference sequence). V was cut by 7 bases and J by 5 bases, with 8 bases left in between. CDR3 sequence: CASKDRYGYTF. Here the CDR3 DNA reads TGTGCCAGCAAGGACCGTTATGGCTACACCTTC.

V gene TRBV27 combines with J gene TRBJ1-5; 9 bases fit TRBD1. Germline loops: CDR1 MNHEY, CDR2 SMNVEV (reference sequence). Unmatched junction bases numbered 4, after V lost 6 bases and J lost 4 bases. The CDR3 length is 14 residues. The CDR3, as DNA: TGTGCCAGCAGCAAACAGGGGGCAAATCAGCCCCAGCATTTT. Its translation is CASSKQGANQPQHF.

V and J are TRBV29-1 and TRBJ2-6; TRBD2 is a possible D gene (7 bases). Germline assignment: CDR1 SQVTM and CDR2 ANQGSEA. Trimming removed 4 bases at V and 1 base at J, with 17 bases between. This CDR3 has 17 amino acids. The CDR3 nucleotides are TGCAGCGTTGGAGGGGGGGCCTTCACTTCTGGGGCCAACGTCCTGACTTTC. Translating gives CSVGGGAFTSGANVLTF.

With respect to this clone: Other DNA variants within this sample encode the same CDR3. The chain combines TRBV10-3 with TRBJ1-2; D gene ambiguous. Germline V lookup: CDR1 ENHRY, CDR2 SYGVKD. The CDR3 loop spans 11 amino acids. V lost 0 bases and J lost 7, with 3 bases in between. In nucleotides, the CDR3 is TGTGCCATCAGTGAGTCGAGTGGCTACACCTTC. This codes for CAISESSGYTF.

V gene TRBV5-6 combines with J gene TRBJ2-5; D remains unclear. Germline-derived CDR1 and CDR2 are SGHDT and YYEEEE. Trimming took off 0 bases at V and 4 bases at J, with 10 bases between the two ends. This CDR3 is built from 14 residues. CDR3 sequence: CASSLGPKGETQYF. The CDR3 DNA is TGTGCCAGCAGCTTGGGACCCAAAGGAGAGACCCAGTACTTC.

The V call is TRBV27, the J call TRBJ2-7; D ambiguous. V was cut by 3 bases and J by 4 bases, with 13 bases left in between. Germline-derived CDR1 and CDR2 are MNHEY and SMNVEV (reference sequence). This CDR3 comprises 14 residues. CDR3 region: CASSFTVSLYEQYF. CDR3 bases: TGTGCCAGCAGTTTTACGGTTTCATTGTACGAGCAGTACTTC.

The rearrangement uses TRBV7-9 and TRBJ2-1; TRBD2 agrees at 7 bases. From germline, CDR1 is SEHNR and CDR2 FQNEAQ (reference sequence). The CDR3 is 16 amino acids. With V trimmed by 5 bases and J by 1 base, 8 bases remained unmatched. CDR3 nucleotide sequence: TGTGCCAGCAGCGAATGGGGGAGGGGATCCTACAATGAGCAGTTCTTC. Its protein product is CASSEWGRGSYNEQFF.

The rearrangement uses TRBV6-5 and TRBJ2-1, with a tentative D call TRBD2 (6 bases). Germline CDR1 reads MNHEY; CDR2 reads SVGAGI. The ends were cut back, 2 bases at V and 7 bases at J, with 15 bases in the middle. The CDR3 runs 15 residues. This CDR3 reads CASSYRRDPWNEQFF. DNA for the CDR3: TGTGCCAGCAGTTACCGGCGGGACCCGTGGAATGAGCAGTTCTTC.

V usage is TRBV6-6 and J usage is TRBJ2-7; 13 nucleotides line up with TRBD2. The CDR3 contains 14 residues. Looked up from germline, CDR1 is MNHNY and CDR2 is SVGAGI (reference sequence). The junction had 6 bases not matched to a gene; V was cut back by 7 bases and J by 6 bases. CDR3 sequence: CASIGTSGIGEQYF. CDR3 in DNA: TGTGCCAGCATCGGGACTAGCGGGATTGGCGAGCAGTACTTC.